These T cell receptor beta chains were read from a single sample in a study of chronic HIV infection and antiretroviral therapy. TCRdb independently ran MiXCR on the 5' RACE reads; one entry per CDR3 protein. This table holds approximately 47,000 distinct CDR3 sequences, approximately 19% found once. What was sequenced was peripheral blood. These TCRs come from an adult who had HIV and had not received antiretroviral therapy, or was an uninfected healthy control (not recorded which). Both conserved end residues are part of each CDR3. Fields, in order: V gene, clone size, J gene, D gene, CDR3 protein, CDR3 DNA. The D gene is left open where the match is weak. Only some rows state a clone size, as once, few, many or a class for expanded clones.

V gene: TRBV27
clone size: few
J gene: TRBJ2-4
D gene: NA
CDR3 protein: CASSQGGNIQYF
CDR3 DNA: TGTGCCAGCAGTCAGGGGGGAAACATTCAGTACTTC

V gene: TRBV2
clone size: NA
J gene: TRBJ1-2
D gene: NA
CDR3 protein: CASSAAGYGYTF
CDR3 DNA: TGTGCCAGCAGTGCTGCAGGGTATGGCTACACCTTC

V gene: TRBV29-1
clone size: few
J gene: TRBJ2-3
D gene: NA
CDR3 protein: CSARPRADTQYF
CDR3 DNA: TGCAGCGCTAGGCCCAGGGCAGATACGCAGTATTTT

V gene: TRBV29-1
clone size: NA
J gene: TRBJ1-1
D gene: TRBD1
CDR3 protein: CSAHTRDRGHEAFF
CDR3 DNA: TGCAGCGCTCATACCCGGGACAGAGGTCACGAAGCTTTCTTT

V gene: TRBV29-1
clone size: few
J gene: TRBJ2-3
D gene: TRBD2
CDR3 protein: CSVGLAGGADTQYF
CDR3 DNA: TGCAGCGTCGGACTAGCGGGAGGCGCAGATACGCAGTATTTT

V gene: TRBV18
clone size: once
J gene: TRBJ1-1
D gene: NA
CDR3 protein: CASSSLSEGSNTEAFF
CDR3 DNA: TGTGCCAGCTCATCACTAAGCGAGGGATCCAACACTGAAGCTTTCTTT

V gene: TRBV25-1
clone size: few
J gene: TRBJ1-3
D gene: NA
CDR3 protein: CASSDRGSGNTIYF
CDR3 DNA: TGTGCCAGCAGTGACAGGGGTTCTGGAAACACCATATATTTT

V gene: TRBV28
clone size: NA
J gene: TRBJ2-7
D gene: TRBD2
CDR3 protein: CASSFPRLAGDQGEQYF
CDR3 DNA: TGTGCCAGCAGTTTCCCCCGACTAGCGGGAGACCAAGGAGAGCAGTACTTC

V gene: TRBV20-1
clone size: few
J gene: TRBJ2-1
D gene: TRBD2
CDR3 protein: CSAGIAGGPYNEQFF
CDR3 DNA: TGCAGTGCTGGAATAGCGGGAGGGCCCTACAATGAGCAGTTCTTC

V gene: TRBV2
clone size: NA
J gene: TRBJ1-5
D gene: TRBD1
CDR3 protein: CASSGHRGSNQPQHF
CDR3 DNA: TGTGCCAGCAGTGGTCACAGGGGGAGCAATCAGCCCCAGCATTTT

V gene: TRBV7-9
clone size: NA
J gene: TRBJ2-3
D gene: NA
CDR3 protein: CASSLTSSTDTQYF
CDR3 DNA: TGTGCCAGCAGCTTAACGTCAAGCACAGATACGCAGTATTTT

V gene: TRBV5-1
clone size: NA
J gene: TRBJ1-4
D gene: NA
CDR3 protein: CASSLIGTNEKLFF
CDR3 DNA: TGCGCCAGCAGCTTAATCGGGACAAATGAAAAACTGTTTTTT

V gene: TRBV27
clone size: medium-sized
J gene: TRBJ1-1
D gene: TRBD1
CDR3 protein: CASSLSTTGDTEAFF
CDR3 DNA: TGTGCCAGCAGTTTATCCACGACAGGGGACACTGAAGCTTTCTTT

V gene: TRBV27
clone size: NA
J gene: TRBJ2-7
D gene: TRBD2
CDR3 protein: CASRRTSGFYEQYF
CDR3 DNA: TGTGCCAGCAGGAGGACTAGCGGGTTCTACGAGCAGTACTTC

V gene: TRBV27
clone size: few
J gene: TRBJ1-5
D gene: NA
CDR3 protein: CASSSLKPRDIIGPQHF
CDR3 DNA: TGTGCCAGCAGTTCCCTCAAACCCAGGGATATCATTGGGCCCCAGCATTTT

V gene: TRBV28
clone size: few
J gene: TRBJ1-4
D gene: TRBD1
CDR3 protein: CASSYYRGRKLFF
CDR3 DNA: TGTGCCAGCAGCTACTACAGGGGAAGAAAACTGTTTTTT

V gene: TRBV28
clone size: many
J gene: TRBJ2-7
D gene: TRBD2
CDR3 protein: CASSFRTSGPYEQYF
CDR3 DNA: TGTGCCAGCAGTTTCCGGACTAGCGGTCCCTACGAGCAGTACTTC

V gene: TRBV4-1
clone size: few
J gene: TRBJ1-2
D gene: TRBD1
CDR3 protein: CASSQFPGNRGGYTF
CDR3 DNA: TGCGCCAGCAGCCAATTCCCCGGGAACAGGGGGGGCTACACCTTC

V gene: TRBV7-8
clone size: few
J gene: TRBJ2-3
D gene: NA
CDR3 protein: CASSPRADTQYF
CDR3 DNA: TGTGCCAGCAGCCCCCGCGCAGATACGCAGTATTTT

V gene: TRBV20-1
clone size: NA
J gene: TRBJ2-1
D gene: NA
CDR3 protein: CSASHGENNEQFF
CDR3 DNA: TGCAGTGCTAGTCACGGAGAGAACAATGAGCAGTTCTTC

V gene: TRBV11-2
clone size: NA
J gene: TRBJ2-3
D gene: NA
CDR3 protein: CASSLDRTDTQYF
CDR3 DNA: TGTGCCAGCAGCTTAGATCGAACAGATACGCAGTATTTT

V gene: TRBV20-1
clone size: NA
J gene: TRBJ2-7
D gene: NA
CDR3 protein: CSASTAYEQYF
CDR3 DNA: TGCAGTGCTAGTACTGCTTACGAGCAGTACTTC

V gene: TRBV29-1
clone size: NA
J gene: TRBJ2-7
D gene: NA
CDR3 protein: CSAQRDAGNEQYF
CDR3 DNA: TGCAGTGCCCAACGGGACGCAGGGAACGAGCAGTACTTC

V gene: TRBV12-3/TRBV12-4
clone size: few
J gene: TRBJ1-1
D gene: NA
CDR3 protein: CASSSPDTLNTEAFF
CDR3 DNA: TGTGCCAGCAGTTCTCCGGACACCTTGAACACTGAAGCTTTCTTT